This record looks at one T cell receptor beta chain sequence and its context. Source study methods: Quantification of nucleated cells was approximated via reference gene primer amplification. Measured with immunoSEQ multiplex PCR; TCRdb has only the in-frame clones, and not every one. The V and J calls and clone size come from that table; D and trimming were worked out from the DNA. The table includes about 230,000 clones, 75% to 90% detected once. The data stem from a study of blood T cell repertoires in COVID-19. Study summary: Samples of COVID-19 (acute and convalescent) were obtained from the United States, Italy and Spain. T cells, B-cell-depleted T cells, or PBMCs supplied cDNA or gDNA.

The CDR3 runs to 13 residues. Between the trimmed V and J ends, which lost 4 bases and 4 bases, there was a span of 10 bases. Sequencing used peripheral blood. The TCR originated in a woman between 65 and 79 years old with active or convalescent COVID-19. The V and J genes are TRBV12-3 or TRBV12-4 and TRBJ1-2, with D possibly TRBD1 on 5 matching bases. The CDR3 region has the DNA TGTGCCAGCAGTTCAGACAGATCCTATGGCTACACCTTC. Its protein is CASSSDRSYGYTF.